This TCR beta chain was sequenced during a study of blood T cells in healthy people across ages. A second PCR, run for roughly 7 to 12 cycles, used a sample-barcoded 5' primer plus a J-beta primer mix. One entry per CDR3 protein, called by TCRdb with MiXCR from the 5' RACE reads. The sample has 950,000 to 1,200,000 distinct CDR3 sequences; around two fifths are singletons. Per germline, CDR1 MNHNY and CDR2 SVGAGI (reference sequence). The CDR3 consists of 16 residues. V lost 2 bases and J 4 bases, leaving 17 bases between the germline ends. The chain joins TRBV6-6 to TRBJ1-1, with a weak D call TRBD1 (6 bases). The sequence came from a man aged 18 to 29 in good health. Specimen: blood. The CDR3 reads CASSYVVGGGGTEAFF. The CDR3 nucleotides read TGTGCCAGCAGTTACGTTGTCGGGGGCGGCGGCACTGAAGCTTTCTTT.